This paragraph covers one T cell receptor beta chain sequence. A junction boundary mismatches the germline segment, possibly from a read error. This specimen comes from a study of technical replicates of blood from a few donors. Clones were sequenced by immunoSEQ multiplex PCR, and TCRdb holds only the in-frame ones, with some missing. The sample shows about 74,000 clones, roughly 90% of them seen only once. Per the germline V gene, CDR1 is MNHNS and CDR2 is SASEGT. The length of the CDR3 is 16 residues. The receptor was isolated from a human donor in good health. This sequence joins TRBV6-1 and TRBJ2-4, with TRBD2 matching 7 bases. Sequencing used T cells isolated from PBMCs. CDR3 residues: CASSERAGEVVEAGDF. CDR3 coding DNA: TGTGCCAGCAGTGAAAGGGCGGGAGAGGTCGTGGAAGCTGGGGACTTC.